This passage covers 29 T cell receptor beta chains from one sample sequenced in a study of cytomegalovirus exposure and HLA in healthy donors. The PCR had 60 Vbeta and 13 Jbeta primers. TCRdb's copy holds only in-frame clones and misses some; the assay was immunoSEQ multiplex PCR. In the table there are 150,000 to 200,000 clones, roughly 82% of which are singletons. Sequencing was performed on PBMCs. The receptors originated from a man in his forties or fifties in good health and CMV-seronegative.

The chain employs TRBV7-9 and TRBJ2-7, with D perhaps matching TRBD2 (5 bases). Germline V gene data show CDR1 as SEHNR and CDR2 as FQNEAQ (reference sequence). The CDR3 has 14 residues. V lost 5 bases, J lost 9 bases, and 20 bases lay in between. CDR3 in DNA: TGTGCCAGCAGCCTCGAATCAGGTTTGGGGAGGCAGTACTTC. It codes for CASSLESGLGRQYF.

This clone was counted a single time. V and J are TRBV5-5 and TRBJ2-2; 7 bases are a match to TRBD1. The CDR3 contains 16 residues. From germline, CDR1 is SGHKS and CDR2 YYEKEE (reference sequence). The trim removed 0 bases at V and 5 bases at J, leaving 7 bases unmatched. CDR3 DNA sequence: TGTGCCAGCAGCTTGGCGACAGGGTCAGGAACCGGGGAGCTGTTTTTT. It translates to CASSLATGSGTGELFF. The complete variable domain, with remaining parts taken from reference TRBV5-5 and TRBJ2-2, reads DAGVTQSPTHLIKTRGQQVTLRCSPISGHKSVSWYQQVLGQGPQFIFQYYEKEERGRGNFPDRFSARQFPNYSSELNVNALLLGDSALYLCASSLATGSGTGELFFGEGSRLTVL.

This clone was recorded only once. V and J are TRBV2 and TRBJ2-2; D might be TRBD2 (5 bases). V gave up 4 bases and J gave up 1 base, with 10 bases separating them. Germline V gene sequence: CDR1 SNHLY, CDR2 FYNNEI. This CDR3 is 15 amino acids long. CDR3 region: CASSVASGNTGELFF. The CDR3 DNA reads as TGTGCCAGCAGTGTAGCGAGCGGGAACACCGGGGAGCTGTTTTTT. The full variable domain, with the rest looked up from reference TRBV2 and TRBJ2-2, is EPEVTQTPSHQVTQMGQEVILRCVPISNHLYFYWYRQILGQKVEFLVSFYNNEISEKSEIFDDQFSVERPDGSNFTLKIRSTKLEDSAMYFCASSVASGNTGELFFGEGSRLTVL.

As concerns this clone: A read error may account for a junction end that differs from germline. The chain couples TRBV19 to TRBJ2-1; D possibly corresponds to TRBD1 (7 bases). Germline V gives CDR1 LNHDA, CDR2 SQIVND (reference sequence). The CDR3 sequence is 16 residues long. The CDR3 DNA reads as TGTGCCAGTAGTATACGACAGGGAGGCTCCGACAATGAGCAGTTCTTC. As protein: CASSIRQGGSDNEQFF.

This chain connects TRBV18 to TRBJ1-1; possibly TRBD1 for D (6 bases). V shed 1 base and J shed 3 bases, with 9 bases lying between them. This CDR3 contains 14 residues. Germline lookup yields CDR1 KGHSH and CDR2 LQKENI. The CDR3 here is CASSPQGGYTEAFF. CDR3 nucleotide sequence: TGTGCCAGCTCACCACAGGGGGGGTACACTGAAGCTTTCTTT.

The J gene is TRBJ2-7, the V gene TRBV15; D is perhaps TRBD1 (6 bases). Germline V lookup: CDR1 LNHNV, CDR2 YYDKDF (reference sequence). The CDR3 runs to 15 residues. The V and J ends lost 1 base and 0 bases respectively, with 10 bases between them. The CDR3 DNA sequence: TGTGCCACCAGCAGAGGGCAGGGGAGCTCCTACGAGCAGTACTTC. Its protein is CATSRGQGSSYEQYF.

The CDR3 protein is CAWNPAGVRGTEAFF. In nucleotides, the CDR3 is TGTGCCTGGAACCCTGCAGGGGTAAGGGGCACTGAAGCTTTCTTT. This rearrangement joins TRBV30 to TRBJ1-1; perhaps TRBD1 as D (6 bases). The germline gives CDR1 GTSNPN, CDR2 SVGIG (reference sequence). The V gene lost 4 bases and the J gene lost 4 bases, with 19 bases spanning the gap. The CDR3 covers 15 residues.

A remark on this clone: Relative to the germline gene, one junction end is altered; a read error may explain this. The chain uses TRBV7-7 and TRBJ2-5; 8 bases line up with TRBD2. There are 16 residues in the CDR3. Germline V gives CDR1 SSHAT, CDR2 FNYEAQ (reference sequence). The CDR3 spells CASSLNSGTGQETQYF. CDR3 coding DNA: TGTGCTAGCAGCTTGAATAGCGGGACGGGGCAAGAGACCCAGTACTTC. The entire variable domain, with the rest obtained from reference TRBV7-7 and TRBJ2-5, is as follows: GAGVSQSPRYKVTKRGQDVTLRCDPISSHATLYWYQQALGQGPEFLTYFNYEAQPDKSGLPSDRFSAERPEGSISTLTIQRTEQRDSAMYRCASSLNSGTGQETQYFGPGTRLLVL.

As for this clone: Other DNA sequences in the sample encode the same CDR3. The chain recombines TRBV19 with TRBJ2-5; D uncertain. This CDR3 region has 13 residues. The germline V gene has CDR1 LNHDA and CDR2 SQIVND (reference sequence). V gave up 3 bases and J gave up 5 bases, with 10 bases separating them. CDR3 sequence (DNA): TGTGCCAGTAGTATCCCTCGCGGCGAGACCCAGTACTTC. Translation: CASSIPRGETQYF.

This rearrangement joins TRBV2 to TRBJ1-5; TRBD1 might be the D (6 bases). Trimming took off 7 bases at V and 1 base at J, with 14 bases between the two ends. The CDR3 contains 15 residues. In germline, CDR1 is SNHLY, CDR2 FYNNEI. The CDR3 here is CASKLNRVSNQPQHF. DNA for the CDR3: TGTGCCAGCAAATTAAACAGGGTGAGCAATCAGCCCCAGCATTTT.

The J gene is TRBJ1-5, the V gene TRBV6-1; D not resolved. Trimming shortened V by 6 bases and J by 0 bases, and 12 bases separated the two germline ends. The CDR3 totals 15 residues. The germline CDR1 and CDR2 sequences are MNHNS and SASEGT. CDR3: CASRTHPYSNQPQHF. In DNA, the CDR3 is TGTGCCAGCAGGACACACCCTTATAGCAATCAGCCCCAGCATTTT.

The chain carries TRBV19 and TRBJ1-1; D may be TRBD1 (5 bases). Trimming cost V 0 bases and J 1 base, with 12 bases left between them. CDR1 and CDR2 (germline): LNHDA, SQIVND (reference sequence). The CDR3 has 16 residues. This chain's CDR3 is CASSIDQGNRNTEAFF. The CDR3 DNA sequence: TGTGCCAGTAGTATAGATCAGGGTAATAGGAACACTGAAGCTTTCTTT.

This chain connects TRBV15 to TRBJ1-4; D may be TRBD1 (6 bases). V was pared by 5 bases and J by 8 bases, with 15 bases between. CDR1 and CDR2 (germline): LNHNV, YYDKDF (reference sequence). The CDR3 consists of 14 residues. CDR3: CATSLTGRVEKLFF. CDR3 DNA sequence: TGTGCCACCAGCCTTACAGGGCGGGTAGAAAAACTGTTTTTT.

The chain joins TRBV6-5 to TRBJ2-1, with D possibly TRBD2 on 6 matching bases. The ends were cut back, 6 bases at V and 10 bases at J, with 10 bases in the middle. The CDR3 is 11 residues long. Germline assignment: CDR1 MNHEY and CDR2 SVGAGI. The CDR3 DNA reads TGTGCCAGCAGCTATCTAGCGGAGCAGTTCTTC. It specifies CASSYLAEQFF.

The chain carries TRBV7-9 and TRBJ2-1; D remains unclear. Per germline, CDR1 SEHNR and CDR2 FQNEAQ (reference sequence). The V and J ends lost 5 bases and 0 bases respectively, with 17 bases between them. The CDR3 extends over 17 amino acids. The CDR3 DNA follows: TGTGCCAGCAGCCTCCCCCTCCGTTTGAGCTCCTACAATGAGCAGTTCTTC. Amino acids: CASSLPLRLSSYNEQFF.

This chain connects TRBV20-1 to TRBJ2-7; possibly TRBD2 for D (5 bases). The length of the CDR3 is 10 residues. Germline loops: CDR1 DFQATT, CDR2 SNEGSKA (reference sequence). Trimming removed 7 bases at V and 2 bases at J, with 6 bases between. CDR3 sequence: CSVGTYEQYF. CDR3 nucleotide sequence: TGCAGTGTCGGGACCTACGAGCAGTACTTC.

V is TRBV28 and J is TRBJ1-5, with D hard to call. This CDR3 has 12 residues. V shed 6 bases and J shed 6 bases, with 9 bases lying between them. CDR1 is MDHEN and CDR2 is SYDVKM in the germline V gene. The CDR3 coding sequence is TGTGCCAGCAGCCCCCCCGGTCAGCCCCAGCATTTT. Its protein is CASSPPGQPQHF.

The chain recombines TRBV28 with TRBJ1-3, with 8 positions matching TRBD1. The germline V gene encodes CDR1 MDHEN and CDR2 SYDVKM. The CDR3 loop spans 17 amino acids. V lost 5 bases to trimming and J lost 0 bases; unmatched junction nucleotides: 9. The CDR3 nucleotides are TGTGCCAGCAGTCCTGGTGGGACAGGAGACTCTGGAAACACCATATATTTT. Translation gives CASSPGGTGDSGNTIYF.

Remarks on this clone: This specimen includes other DNA sequences encoding the same CDR3. The chain employs TRBV18 and TRBJ1-1, with 8 nucleotides matching TRBD1. Germline assignment: CDR1 KGHSH and CDR2 LQKENI. The CDR3 totals 14 residues. With 2 bases clipped from V and 2 bases from J, the junction kept 1 base outside the gene matches. CDR3 loop: CASSPGQGNTEAFF. The DNA for the CDR3 is TGTGCCAGCTCACCAGGACAGGGAAACACTGAAGCTTTCTTT. The variable domain in full, with the rest retrieved from reference TRBV18 and TRBJ1-1, is NAGVMQNPRHLVRRRGQEARLRCSPMKGHSHVYWYRQLPEEGLKFMVYLQKENIIDESGMPKERFSAEFPKEGPSILRIQQVVRGDSAAYFCASSPGQGNTEAFFGQGTRLTVV.

This clone has a handful of counts. The chain is built from TRBV7-2 and TRBJ1-2; 7 nucleotides align to TRBD1. Germline lookup yields CDR1 SGHTA and CDR2 FQGNSA. The CDR3 is 12 residues long. The junction had 10 bases not matched to a gene; V was cut back by 5 bases and J by 13 bases. CDR3 coding DNA: TGTGCCAGCAGCGCCCGGGACAGCCGGTCCACCTTC. Its translation: CASSARDSRSTF.

This chain joins TRBV4-1 and TRBJ2-7; 8 bases are shared with TRBD1. V lost 0 bases to trimming and J lost 5 bases; unmatched junction nucleotides: 9. The germline V gene encodes CDR1 MGHRA and CDR2 YSYEKL. The CDR3 is made up of 16 amino acids. DNA for the CDR3: TGCGCCAGCAGCCAAGATCCGGGGGCAGGGGGCGACGAGCAGTACTTC. Amino acid sequence: CASSQDPGAGGDEQYF.

In this sample, this clone turned up a few times. The chain recombines TRBV28 with TRBJ2-1, with 8 bases fitting TRBD2. The V segment lost 7 bases and the J segment 7 bases; nucleotides outside the gene matches: 9. From germline, CDR1 is MDHEN and CDR2 SYDVKM. The CDR3 extends over 14 amino acids. The CDR3 DNA sequence: TGTGCCAGCAACCGGGAGTTAGCGGGGAATGAGCAGTTCTTC. Its translation is CASNRELAGNEQFF.

The chain joins TRBV5-4 to TRBJ2-5; tentatively, D is TRBD2 (7 bases). The V gene lost 0 bases and the J gene lost 4 bases, with 13 bases spanning the gap. The CDR3 has 15 residues. In germline, CDR1 is SGHNT, CDR2 YYREEE (reference sequence). Here the CDR3 DNA reads TGTGCCAGCAGCTTGGGGCGGGGGCCGGGAGAGACCCAGTACTTC. Residues: CASSLGRGPGETQYF.

The chain has TRBV19 and TRBJ1-5, with 8 bases that match TRBD1. CDR3 length: 13 amino acids. Germline V gene lookup returns CDR1 LNHDA and CDR2 SQIVND (reference sequence). The V segment lost 3 bases and the J segment 5 bases; nucleotides outside the gene matches: 0. DNA of the CDR3: TGTGCCAGTAGTATGGGACAGGATCAGCCCCAGCATTTT. Translated, it gives CASSMGQDQPQHF.

V usage is TRBV7-2 and J usage is TRBJ1-3; a weak D match, TRBD1 (5 bases). Germline values: CDR1 SGHTA, CDR2 FQGNSA. V was shortened by 3 bases and J by 4 bases, with 19 bases between the two germline ends. This CDR3 is 17 amino acids long. This CDR3 reads CASSLLGAGLRGNTIYF. The CDR3, as DNA: TGTGCCAGCAGCTTGCTCGGTGCAGGGCTTAGGGGAAACACCATATATTTT. Full variable domain (outside the CDR3, taken from reference TRBV7-2 and TRBJ1-3): GAGVSQSPSNKVTEKGKDVELRCDPISGHTALYWYRQSLGQGLEFLIYFQGNSAPDKSGLPSDRFSAERTGGSVSTLTIQRTQQEDSAVYLCASSLLGAGLRGNTIYFGEGSWLTVV.

This chain connects TRBV18 to TRBJ1-2; 10 bases agree with TRBD1. In germline, CDR1 is KGHSH, CDR2 LQKENI. Trimming at V came to 5 bases and at J to 8 bases, leaving 8 bases not matched to a gene. The CDR3 sequence is 14 residues long. The CDR3 is CASSSRDRGGGYTF. The CDR3 region has the DNA TGTGCCAGCTCATCCCGGGACAGGGGTGGCGGCTACACCTTC.

This chain links TRBV11-1 with TRBJ2-7; a weak D match, TRBD2 (5 bases). CDR3 length: 16 residues. V lost 7 bases and J 0 bases, leaving 19 bases between the germline ends. CDR1 is SGHAT and CDR2 is FQDESV in the germline V gene (reference sequence). The CDR3 sequence is CASTFETSGASYEQYF. CDR3 coding DNA: TGTGCCAGCACCTTTGAAACCAGCGGAGCCTCCTACGAGCAGTACTTC.

V usage is TRBV10-1 and J usage is TRBJ2-5; 10 nucleotides line up with TRBD2. Germline V gives CDR1 WNHNN, CDR2 SYGVQD (reference sequence). V lost 4 bases to trimming and J lost 3 bases; unmatched junction nucleotides: 8. The CDR3 has 16 amino acids. The CDR3 loop is CASSGQRGGSKETQYF. The CDR3 coding sequence is TGCGCCAGCAGTGGCCAGCGGGGGGGGAGTAAAGAGACCCAGTACTTC.

J is TRBJ2-1 and V is TRBV9; D is perhaps TRBD2 (5 bases). CDR1 SGDLS and CDR2 YYNGEE come from the germline V gene. The CDR3 sequence is 14 residues long. V was cut by 1 base and J by 5 bases, with 10 bases left in between. The CDR3 coding sequence is TGTGCCAGCAGCGTAAGCGGAACAGACAATGAGCAGTTCTTC. As protein: CASSVSGTDNEQFF.